These 29 T cell receptor beta chains were all obtained from the same sample, sequenced in a study of CD8+CD57+ T cells in acquired aplastic anemia. CDR3 and TCR beta VDJ profiling relied on genomic DNA as the template. TCRdb passed the reads through MiXCR, listing each CDR3 protein once. The sample holds 200,000 to 250,000 distinct CDR3 sequences, more than 45% seen once. Patients who underwent sequencing had shown CD8+CD57+ cell expansion by flow cytometry. The sequenced material came from sorted CD4+, CD8+, or CD8+CD57+ T cells (not recorded which) from PBMCs. The origin of the receptors is a human donor with aplastic anemia.

This clonotype occurred once. The J gene is TRBJ1-2, the V gene TRBV25-1; weak D call: TRBD1 (6 bases). Between the trimmed V and J ends, which lost 4 bases and 2 bases, there was a span of 20 bases. Per germline, CDR1 MGHDK and CDR2 SYGVNS. This CDR3 region has 17 residues. DNA of the CDR3: TGTGCCAGCAGTGGCCGCCGGGGACAAGGGAAAAACTATGGCTACACCTTC. Its translation is CASSGRRGQGKNYGYTF.

The table lists this clonotype with many counts. The J gene is TRBJ2-7, the V gene TRBV12-3 or TRBV12-4; possible D gene TRBD1, 6 bases. This CDR3 region has 12 residues. V lost 8 bases, J lost 3 bases, and 11 bases lay in between. This CDR3 reads CASGQGYYEQYF. The CDR3 nucleotides are TGTGCCAGCGGCCAGGGGTACTACGAGCAGTACTTC.

Notes on this clonotype: At one end the junction does not follow the germline gene, possibly because of a read error. The V and J genes are TRBV6-1 and TRBJ2-1; TRBD2 aligns across 9 bases. The CDR3 is 15 residues long. The germline V gene encodes CDR1 MNHNS and CDR2 SASEGT. The CDR3: CASSETAGGYSEQFF. The CDR3 DNA reads TGTGCCAGCAGTGAGACGGCGGGAGGGTACAGTGAGCAGTTCTTC.

This clonotype was detected many times. This chain connects TRBV20-1 to TRBJ1-5, with TRBD1 as a possible D gene (6 bases). V was pared by 4 bases and J by 0 bases, with 16 bases between. This CDR3 region has 16 residues. Germline-derived CDR1 and CDR2 are DFQATT and SNEGSKA (reference sequence). This chain's CDR3 is CSAITGPQYSNQPQHF. CDR3 coding DNA: TGCAGTGCTATTACAGGGCCCCAGTATAGCAATCAGCCCCAGCATTTT.

The rearrangement joins TRBV7-9 to TRBJ2-7, with unresolved D. Germline V gene lookup returns CDR1 SEHNR and CDR2 FQNEAQ (reference sequence). The germline V and J ends were trimmed by 1 base and 6 bases, with 7 bases remaining between them. This CDR3 region has 12 residues. The CDR3 nucleotides read TGTGCCAGCAGCTTAGTGGCCGCCGAGCAGTACTTC. It translates to CASSLVAAEQYF.

For this clonotype: Likely a read error: the CDR3 ends without its conserved phenylalanine or tryptophan. The DNA is omitted, as the CDR3 cannot be located on it reliably, and the CDR3 follows TCRdb's listing. This chain links TRBV7-9 with TRBJ2-1; the D call of TRBD1 is as the table states it, not checked on the DNA. The CDR3 length is 11 residues, termini included. CDR1 is SEHNR and CDR2 is FQNEAQ in the germline V gene (reference sequence). The CDR3 is CASSPGQGVTL.

Here the CDR3 reads CASSRRSSGGVTDTQYF. DNA for the CDR3: TGTGCCAGCAGCCGAAGATCAAGCGGGGGGGTCACAGATACGCAGTATTTT. The chain links TRBV5-6 to TRBJ2-3, with 10 bases identical to TRBD2. Trimming removed 4 bases from V and 2 bases from J; junction bases left unmatched: 10. CDR1 is SGHDT, CDR2 YYEEEE, per germline. This CDR3 comprises 17 residues.

V usage is TRBV20-1 and J usage is TRBJ1-5; TRBD1 might be the D (5 bases). This CDR3 has 14 residues. Trimming pared 6 bases from V and 4 bases from J, leaving 16 bases between. CDR1 is DFQATT and CDR2 is SNEGSKA in the germline V gene (reference sequence). The CDR3 region is CSAPGTTINQPQHF. The CDR3 DNA reads TGCAGTGCCCCGGGGACGACGATAAATCAGCCCCAGCATTTT.

The chain is built from TRBV29-1 and TRBJ1-2; D gene ambiguous. This CDR3 contains 16 residues. The V end lost 5 bases, the J end lost 4 bases, and 23 bases lay between the germline ends. The germline CDR1 and CDR2 sequences are SQVTM and ANQGSEA. CDR3 residues: CSVLVPKGLRFYGYTF. The CDR3 DNA reads TGCAGCGTTCTTGTGCCTAAGGGCCTTCGCTTCTATGGCTACACCTTC.

This clonotype was detected many times. The chain couples TRBV19 to TRBJ1-5, with D possibly matching TRBD1 (5 bases). The ends were cut back, 6 bases at V and 2 bases at J, with 26 bases in the middle. Germline lookup yields CDR1 LNHDA and CDR2 SQIVND (reference sequence). The CDR3 extends over 19 amino acids. DNA for the CDR3: TGTGCCAGTAGCCTCCCCACGGGACCCTTGTGGCATGGCAATCAGCCCCAGCATTTT. It is translated as CASSLPTGPLWHGNQPQHF.

The chain employs TRBV20-1 and TRBJ1-5; D uncertain. Germline-derived CDR1 and CDR2 are DFQATT and SNEGSKA (reference sequence). This CDR3 is built from 15 residues. The germline V and J ends were trimmed by 3 bases and 11 bases, with 23 bases remaining between them. CDR3 sequence: CSASGPSGSGETQHF. The CDR3 DNA reads as TGCAGTGCTAGTGGCCCTAGCGGGAGTGGAGAGACCCAGCATTTT.

This clonotype is a singleton in its sample. At one end, the junction sequence differs from germline, possibly due to a read error. This chain links TRBV10-3 with TRBJ1-1; 7 nucleotides line up with TRBD1. Germline assignment: CDR1 ENHRY and CDR2 SYGVKD. The CDR3 has 14 residues. The CDR3 sequence is CAIGESPGGFEALF. The CDR3 region has the DNA TGTGCCATCGGTGAGTCCCCAGGGGGATTTGAAGCTCTCTTT.

Details on this clonotype: This may be a read error, as it is one base from a much larger clone. V gene TRBV5-4 combines with J gene TRBJ1-1; D possibly corresponds to TRBD1 (5 bases). The V and J ends lost 10 bases and 4 bases respectively, with 17 bases between them. Looked up from germline, CDR1 is SGHNT and CDR2 is YYREEE (reference sequence). This CDR3 region has 13 residues. The CDR3 reads CAVESGLSTEAFF. DNA of the CDR3: TGTGCCGTCGAGTCGGGACTGAGCACTGAAGCTTTCTTT.

Remarks on this clonotype: A much larger clone lies one base from this, so it may be a read error. The chain is built from TRBV4-2 and TRBJ2-7, with D possibly TRBD2 on 5 matching bases. The CDR3 is 12 amino acids. Trimming took off 8 bases at V and 7 bases at J, with 15 bases between the two ends. Germline V CDR1 and CDR2: LGHNA, YNFKEQ. CDR3 bases: TGTGCCAGCGGCCTGGAACCGGGAGAGCAGTACTTC. This encodes CASGLEPGEQYF.

This clonotype was picked up many times. The chain couples TRBV5-1 to TRBJ2-7; D might be TRBD1 or TRBD2, each matching 6 bases. V lost 0 bases to trimming and J lost 6 bases, with 13 bases between them. Germline CDR1 is SGHRS and CDR2 is YFSETQ. The CDR3 runs 14 residues. CDR3 nucleotides: TGCGCCAGCAGCTTGGCCGGGGGCGATAGCGAGCAGTACTTC. This translates into CASSLAGGDSEQYF.

This clonotype was seen a handful of times. CDR3 in DNA: TGCAGTGCTAGGGAGGGACAGGGGACTTACAATGAGCAGTTCTTC. This sequence encodes CSAREGQGTYNEQFF. The rearrangement links TRBV20-1 to TRBJ2-1; TRBD1 aligns across 10 bases. Germline V gives CDR1 DFQATT, CDR2 SNEGSKA (reference sequence). CDR3 length equals 15 residues. With 3 bases clipped from V and 4 bases from J, the junction kept 6 bases outside the gene matches.

The chain uses TRBV19 and TRBJ1-2; D may be TRBD1 (6 bases). The germline V gene has CDR1 LNHDA and CDR2 SQIVND (reference sequence). CDR3 length: 16 residues. V was cut by 2 bases and J by 7 bases, with 20 bases left in between. The CDR3 sequence: CASSIKGGEMDGGYTF. The CDR3 DNA is TGTGCCAGTAGTATAAAGGGGGGCGAGATGGACGGTGGCTACACCTTC.

In the case of this clonotype: A read error may produce the germline difference seen at one junction end. The chain carries TRBV7-4 and TRBJ2-7; TRBD2 matches 8 bases. The CDR3 sequence is 16 residues long. Germline CDR1 SGHVT, CDR2 SQSDAQ. The CDR3 DNA reads as TGCGCCAGCAGCCCCCGTCCAACTAGCGGATTCTACAAGCAGTACTTC. This translates into CASSPRPTSGFYKQYF.

This clonotype was seen repeatedly, ten times or more. This sequence joins TRBV5-8 and TRBJ1-6; D remains ambiguous. The CDR3 loop spans 14 amino acids. Deletions cut 4 bases from V and 4 bases from J, with 9 bases between. Per the germline V gene, CDR1 is SGHTS and CDR2 is YDEGEE. This CDR3 is CASSNGVYNSPLHF. The CDR3 nucleotides are TGTGCCAGCAGCAACGGGGTTTATAATTCACCCCTCCACTTT.

The chain recombines TRBV10-3 with TRBJ2-3, with D maybe TRBD2 (6 bases). Germline V gene sequence: CDR1 ENHRY, CDR2 SYGVKD. The CDR3 loop spans 14 amino acids. V lost 8 bases, J lost 4 bases, and 16 bases lay in between. The CDR3 loop reads CAIGQAGISDTQYF. The DNA for the CDR3 is TGTGCCATCGGTCAGGCGGGGATCTCAGATACGCAGTATTTT.

This chain links TRBV7-3 with TRBJ1-5; D might be TRBD1 (5 bases). Trimming stripped 5 bases from V and 0 bases from J, with 26 bases between. The CDR3 extends over 20 amino acids. CDR1 is SGHTA and CDR2 is FQGTGA in the germline V gene. CDR3 in DNA: TGTGCCAGCAGCCCTCCGGGACCCGAGGGCTGGAAAAATAGCAATCAGCCCCAGCATTTT. Translated, it gives CASSPPGPEGWKNSNQPQHF.

The rearrangement uses TRBV15 and TRBJ2-1; TRBD2 agrees at 11 bases. Unmatched junction bases numbered 7, after V lost 0 bases and J lost 3 bases. The CDR3 length is 18 residues. The germline V gene has CDR1 LNHNV and CDR2 YYDKDF (reference sequence). This CDR3 is CATSRDSGGAKNYNEQFF. The CDR3 DNA reads as TGTGCCACCAGCAGAGATAGCGGGGGGGCTAAAAACTACAATGAGCAGTTCTTC.

This sequence joins TRBV7-9 and TRBJ1-2; possibly TRBD1 for D (5 bases). CDR1 is SEHNR, CDR2 FQNEAQ, per germline (reference sequence). The CDR3 is 14 residues long. Trimming removed 11 bases from V and 6 bases from J, with 22 bases in between. The CDR3, as DNA: TGTGCCCCCGGCCAGGAGGGGAGGGTGAATGGCTACACCTTC. Its protein product is CAPGQEGRVNGYTF.

This rearrangement joins TRBV19 to TRBJ2-5; 10 positions agree with TRBD2. There are 15 residues in the CDR3. Trimming removed 5 bases from V and 1 base from J; junction bases left unmatched: 4. Germline CDR1 and CDR2: LNHDA and SQIVND (reference sequence). In nucleotides, the CDR3 is TGTGCCAGTAGTTCTTCTAGCGGGAGCCAAGAGACCCAGTACTTC. It encodes CASSSSSGSQETQYF. The entire variable domain, with the rest obtained from reference TRBV19 and TRBJ2-5, is as follows: DGGITQSPKYLFRKEGQNVTLSCEQNLNHDAMYWYRQDPGQGLRLIYYSQIVNDFQKGDIAEGYSVSREKKESFPLTVTSAQKNPTAFYLCASSSSSGSQETQYFGPGTRLLVL.

This clonotype showed up many times. This chain links TRBV20-1 with TRBJ1-2, with D unclear. V was trimmed by 5 bases and J by 8 bases, leaving 6 bases between them. In germline, CDR1 is DFQATT, CDR2 SNEGSKA (reference sequence). This CDR3 contains 9 residues. The chain's CDR3 is CSAPGGYTF. As DNA, the CDR3 is TGCAGTGCTCCCGGAGGCTACACCTTC.

This clonotype was recorded many times. The J gene is TRBJ1-2, the V gene TRBV2; tentatively, D is TRBD1 (5 bases). This CDR3 region has 15 residues. Germline V gene data show CDR1 as SNHLY and CDR2 as FYNNEI. Trimming took 2 bases from V and 4 from J, leaving 14 bases between them. CDR3: CASSETGGGPYGYTF. The CDR3, as DNA: TGTGCCAGCAGTGAAACAGGAGGAGGGCCCTATGGCTACACCTTC.

The sample holds many counts of this clonotype. The chain recombines TRBV7-9 with TRBJ1-4; D perhaps matches TRBD1 (6 bases). V was cut by 2 bases and J by 3 bases, with 10 bases left in between. CDR1 and CDR2 from the germline V gene are SEHNR and FQNEAQ (reference sequence). The CDR3 sequence is 15 residues long. DNA of the CDR3: TGTGCCAGCAGCTTATCGGACAGCCCTAATGAAAAACTGTTTTTT. This sequence encodes CASSLSDSPNEKLFF.

This clonotype came up a few times. The chain carries TRBV14 and TRBJ2-1; 8 bases map to TRBD2. The J segment lost 9 bases and the V segment lost 4 bases, leaving 2 bases of the junction unmatched. CDR3 length: 12 amino acids. The germline gives CDR1 SGHDN, CDR2 FVKESK. CDR3 in amino acids: CASSPRGGEQFF. In DNA, the CDR3 is TGTGCCAGCAGCCCCCGGGGGGGTGAGCAGTTCTTC.

This clonotype was observed once. The rearrangement links TRBV6-5 to TRBJ2-7; D call uncertain. V was cut by 6 bases and J by 3 bases, with 9 bases left in between. The V gene's germline CDR1 is MNHEY and CDR2 SVGAGI. This CDR3 comprises 12 residues. CDR3 protein: CASSSWNYEQYF. In nucleotides, the CDR3 is TGTGCCAGCAGCAGTTGGAACTACGAGCAGTACTTC.